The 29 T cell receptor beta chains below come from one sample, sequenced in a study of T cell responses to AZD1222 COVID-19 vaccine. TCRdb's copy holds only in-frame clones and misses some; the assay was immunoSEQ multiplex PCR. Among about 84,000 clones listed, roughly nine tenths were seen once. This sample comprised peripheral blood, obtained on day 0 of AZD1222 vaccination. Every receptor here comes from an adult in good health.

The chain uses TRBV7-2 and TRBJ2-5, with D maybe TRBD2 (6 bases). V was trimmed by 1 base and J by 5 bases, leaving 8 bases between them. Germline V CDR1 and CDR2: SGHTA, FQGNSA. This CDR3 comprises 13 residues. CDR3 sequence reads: CASSLELAETQYF. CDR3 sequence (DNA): TGTGCCAGCAGCTTAGAGCTAGCGGAGACCCAGTACTTC. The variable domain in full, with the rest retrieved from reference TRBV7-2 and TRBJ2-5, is GAGVSQSPSNKVTEKGKDVELRCDPISGHTALYWYRQSLGQGLEFLIYFQGNSAPDKSGLPSDRFSAERTGGSVSTLTIQRTQQEDSAVYLCASSLELAETQYFGPGTRLLVL.

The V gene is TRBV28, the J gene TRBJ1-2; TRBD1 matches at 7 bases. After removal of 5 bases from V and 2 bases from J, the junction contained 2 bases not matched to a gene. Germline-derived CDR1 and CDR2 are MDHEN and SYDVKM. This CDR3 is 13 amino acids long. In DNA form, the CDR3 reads TGTGCCAGCAGTCTACAGGGGAACTATGGCTACACCTTC. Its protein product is CASSLQGNYGYTF.

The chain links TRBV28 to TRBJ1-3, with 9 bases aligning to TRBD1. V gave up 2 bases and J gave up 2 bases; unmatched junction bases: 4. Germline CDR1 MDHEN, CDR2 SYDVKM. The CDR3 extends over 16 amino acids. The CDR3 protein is CASSLGTGPAGNTIYF. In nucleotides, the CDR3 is TGTGCCAGCAGTTTAGGGACAGGGCCTGCTGGAAACACCATATATTTT.

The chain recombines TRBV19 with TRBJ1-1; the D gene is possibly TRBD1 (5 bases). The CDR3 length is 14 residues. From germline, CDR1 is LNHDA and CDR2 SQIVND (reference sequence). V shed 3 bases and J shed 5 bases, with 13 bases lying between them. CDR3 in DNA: TGTGCCAGTAGTATTGGGGGGAGAGGGACTGAAGCTTTCTTT. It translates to CASSIGGRGTEAFF.

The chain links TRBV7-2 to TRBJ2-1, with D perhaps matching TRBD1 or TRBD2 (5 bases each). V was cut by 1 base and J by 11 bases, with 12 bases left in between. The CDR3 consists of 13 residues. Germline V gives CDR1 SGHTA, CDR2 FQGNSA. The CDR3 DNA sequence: TGTGCCAGCAGCTTAGAACGTGGGACGCAGCAGTTCTTC. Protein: CASSLERGTQQFF.

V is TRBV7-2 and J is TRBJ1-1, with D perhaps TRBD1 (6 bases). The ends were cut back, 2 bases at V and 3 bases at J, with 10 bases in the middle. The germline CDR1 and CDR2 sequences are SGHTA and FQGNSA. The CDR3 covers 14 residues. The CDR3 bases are TGTGCCAGCAGCTTACAGGGGACTTACACTGAAGCTTTCTTT. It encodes CASSLQGTYTEAFF.

The CDR3 nucleotides read TGTGCCACCAGTGGTGGGGGCACAGATACGCAGTATTTT. Protein sequence: CATSGGGTDTQYF. The gene calls are TRBV24-1 and TRBJ2-3; D ambiguous. The V end lost 5 bases, the J end lost 1 base, and 6 bases lay between the germline ends. The CDR3 runs to 13 residues. The germline CDR1 and CDR2 sequences are KGHDR and SFDVKD.

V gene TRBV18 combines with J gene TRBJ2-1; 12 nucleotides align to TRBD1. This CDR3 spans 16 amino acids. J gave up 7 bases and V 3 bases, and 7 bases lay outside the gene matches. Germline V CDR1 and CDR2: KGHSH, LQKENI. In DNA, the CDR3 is TGTGCCAGCTCACCTCCGGGACAGGGGGCGCGAAATGAGCAGTTCTTC. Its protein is CASSPPGQGARNEQFF.

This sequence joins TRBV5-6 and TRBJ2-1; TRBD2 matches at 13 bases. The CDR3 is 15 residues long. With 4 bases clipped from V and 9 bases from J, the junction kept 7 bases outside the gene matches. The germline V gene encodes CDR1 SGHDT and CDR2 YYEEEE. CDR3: CASSPGLAGVREQFF. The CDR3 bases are TGTGCCAGCAGCCCCGGACTAGCGGGAGTCCGTGAGCAGTTCTTC.

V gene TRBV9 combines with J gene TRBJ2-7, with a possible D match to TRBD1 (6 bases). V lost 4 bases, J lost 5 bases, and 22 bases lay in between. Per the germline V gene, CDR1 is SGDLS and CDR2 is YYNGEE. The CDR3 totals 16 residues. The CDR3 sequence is CASSLQGSSSMDEQYF. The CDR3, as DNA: TGTGCCAGCAGCCTTCAGGGGTCATCGTCCATGGACGAGCAGTACTTC.

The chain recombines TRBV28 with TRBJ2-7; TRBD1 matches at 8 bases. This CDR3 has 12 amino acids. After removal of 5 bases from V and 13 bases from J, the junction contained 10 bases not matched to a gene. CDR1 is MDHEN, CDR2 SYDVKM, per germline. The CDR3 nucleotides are TGTGCCAGCAGTGCCTCCAAAGACAGGGGATACTTC. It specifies CASSASKDRGYF.

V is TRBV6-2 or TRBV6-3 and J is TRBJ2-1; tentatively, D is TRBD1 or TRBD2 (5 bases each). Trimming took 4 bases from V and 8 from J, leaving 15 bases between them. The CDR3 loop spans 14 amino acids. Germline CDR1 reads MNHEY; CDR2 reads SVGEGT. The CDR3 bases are TGTGCCAGCAGTTGGCGATCGAGGGGATATGAGCAGTTCTTC. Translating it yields CASSWRSRGYEQFF.

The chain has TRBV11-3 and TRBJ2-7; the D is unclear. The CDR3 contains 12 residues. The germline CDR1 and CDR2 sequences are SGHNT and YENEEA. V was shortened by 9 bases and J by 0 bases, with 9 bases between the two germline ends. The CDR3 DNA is TGTGCCAGGGTGCTGAGCTCCTACGAGCAGTACTTC. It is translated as CARVLSSYEQYF. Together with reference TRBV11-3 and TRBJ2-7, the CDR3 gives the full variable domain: EAGVVQSPRYKIIEKKQPVAFWCNPISGHNTLYWYLQNLGQGPELLIRYENEEAVDDSQLPKDRFSAERLKGVDSTLKIQPAELGDSAVYLCARVLSSYEQYFGPGTRLTVT.

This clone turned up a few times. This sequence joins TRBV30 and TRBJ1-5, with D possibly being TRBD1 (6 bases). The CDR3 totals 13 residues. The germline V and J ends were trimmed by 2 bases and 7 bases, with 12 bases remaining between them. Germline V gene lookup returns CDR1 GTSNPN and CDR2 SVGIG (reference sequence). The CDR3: CAWSWKGVQPQHF. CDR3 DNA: TGTGCCTGGAGTTGGAAGGGGGTCCAGCCCCAGCATTTT.

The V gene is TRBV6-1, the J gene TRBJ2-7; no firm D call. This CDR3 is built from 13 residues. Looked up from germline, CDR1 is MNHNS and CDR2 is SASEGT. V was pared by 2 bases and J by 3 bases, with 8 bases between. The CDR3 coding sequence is TGTGCCAGCAGTGAACTCAAAATCTACGAGCAGTACTTC. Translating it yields CASSELKIYEQYF.

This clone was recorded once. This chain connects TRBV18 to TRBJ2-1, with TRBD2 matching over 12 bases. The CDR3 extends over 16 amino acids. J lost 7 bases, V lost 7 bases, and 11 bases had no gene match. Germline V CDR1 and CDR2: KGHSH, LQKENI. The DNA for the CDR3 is TGTGCCAGCTTCCCGAGTAGGCTAGCGGGAGGGAATGAGCAGTTCTTC. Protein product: CASFPSRLAGGNEQFF.

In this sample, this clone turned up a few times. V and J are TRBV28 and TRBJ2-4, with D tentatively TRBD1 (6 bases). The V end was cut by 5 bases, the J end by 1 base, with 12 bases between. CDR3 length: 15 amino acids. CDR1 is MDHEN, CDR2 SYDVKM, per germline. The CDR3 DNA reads TGTGCCAGCAGTCCAACAGGGTTTGCCAAAAACATTCAGTACTTC. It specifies CASSPTGFAKNIQYF.

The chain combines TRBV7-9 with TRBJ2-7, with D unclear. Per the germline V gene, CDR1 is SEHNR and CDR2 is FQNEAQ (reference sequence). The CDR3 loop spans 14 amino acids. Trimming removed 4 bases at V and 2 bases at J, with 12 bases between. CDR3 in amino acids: CASSYTGEPYEQYF. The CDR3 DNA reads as TGTGCCAGCAGCTACACCGGAGAGCCCTACGAGCAGTACTTC.

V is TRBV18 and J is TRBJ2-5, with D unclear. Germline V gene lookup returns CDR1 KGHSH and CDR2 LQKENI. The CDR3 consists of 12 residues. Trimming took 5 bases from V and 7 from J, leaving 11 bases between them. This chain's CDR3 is CASSGLKGTQYF. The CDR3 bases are TGTGCCAGCTCAGGGCTTAAAGGGACCCAGTACTTC.

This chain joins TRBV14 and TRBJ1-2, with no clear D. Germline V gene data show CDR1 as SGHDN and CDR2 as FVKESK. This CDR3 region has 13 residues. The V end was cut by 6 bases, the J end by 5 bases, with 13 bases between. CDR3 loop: CASSERPLYGYTF. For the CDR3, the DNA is TGTGCCAGCAGTGAAAGGCCCTTATATGGCTACACCTTC.

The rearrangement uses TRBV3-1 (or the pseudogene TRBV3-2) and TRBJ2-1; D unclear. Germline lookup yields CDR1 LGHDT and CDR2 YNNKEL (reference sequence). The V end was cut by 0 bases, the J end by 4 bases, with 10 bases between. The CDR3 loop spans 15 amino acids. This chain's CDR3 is CASSQDQKEYNEQFF. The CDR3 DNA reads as TGTGCCAGCAGCCAAGATCAGAAGGAGTACAATGAGCAGTTCTTC.

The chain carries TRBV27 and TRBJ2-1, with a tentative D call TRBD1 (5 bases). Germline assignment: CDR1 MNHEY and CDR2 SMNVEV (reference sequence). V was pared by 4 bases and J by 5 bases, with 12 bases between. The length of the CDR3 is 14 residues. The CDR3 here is CASSWARANNEQFF. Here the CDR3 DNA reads TGTGCCAGCAGTTGGGCCAGGGCTAACAATGAGCAGTTCTTC.

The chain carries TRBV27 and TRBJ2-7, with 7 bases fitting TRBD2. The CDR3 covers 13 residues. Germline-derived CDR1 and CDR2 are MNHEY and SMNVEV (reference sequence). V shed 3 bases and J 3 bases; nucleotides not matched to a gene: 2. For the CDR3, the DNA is TGTGCCAGCAGTTTTGGCGGGAGCTACGAGCAGTACTTC. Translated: CASSFGGSYEQYF.

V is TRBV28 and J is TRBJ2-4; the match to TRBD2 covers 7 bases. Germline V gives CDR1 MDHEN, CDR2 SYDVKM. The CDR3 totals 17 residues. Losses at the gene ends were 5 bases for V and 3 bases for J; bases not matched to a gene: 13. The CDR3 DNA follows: TGTGCCAGCAGTCCACTTGGGGGGGTTTATGGCAAAAACATTCAGTACTTC. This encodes CASSPLGGVYGKNIQYF.

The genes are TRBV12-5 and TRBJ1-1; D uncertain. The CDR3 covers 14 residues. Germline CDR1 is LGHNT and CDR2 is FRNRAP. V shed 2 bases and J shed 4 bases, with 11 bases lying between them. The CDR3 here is CASGLPQTGTEAFF. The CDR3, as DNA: TGTGCTAGTGGTTTGCCCCAGACCGGCACTGAAGCTTTCTTT.

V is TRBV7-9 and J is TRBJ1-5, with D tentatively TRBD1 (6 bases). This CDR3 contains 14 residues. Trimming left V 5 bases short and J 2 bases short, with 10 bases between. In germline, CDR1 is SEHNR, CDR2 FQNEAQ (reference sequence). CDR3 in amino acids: CASSPPGGNQPQHF. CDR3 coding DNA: TGTGCCAGCAGCCCTCCAGGGGGCAATCAGCCCCAGCATTTT. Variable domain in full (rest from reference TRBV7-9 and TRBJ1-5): DTGVSQNPRHKITKRGQNVTFRCDPISEHNRLYWYRQTLGQGPEFLTYFQNEAQLEKSRLLSDRFSAERPKGSFSTLEIQRTEQGDSAMYLCASSPPGGNQPQHFGDGTRLSIL.

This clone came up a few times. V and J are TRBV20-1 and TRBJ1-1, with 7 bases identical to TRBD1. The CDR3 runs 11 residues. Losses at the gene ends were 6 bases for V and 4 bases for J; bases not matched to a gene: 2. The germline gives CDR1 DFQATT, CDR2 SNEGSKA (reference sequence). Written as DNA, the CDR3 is TGCAGTGCCAGGGGGGGCACTGAAGCTTTCTTT. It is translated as CSARGGTEAFF.

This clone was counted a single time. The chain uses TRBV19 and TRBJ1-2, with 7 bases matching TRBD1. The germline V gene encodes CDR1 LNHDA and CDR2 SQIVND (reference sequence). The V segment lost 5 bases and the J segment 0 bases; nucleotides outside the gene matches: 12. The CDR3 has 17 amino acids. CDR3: CASSSTGTAGANYGYTF. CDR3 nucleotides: TGTGCCAGTAGTTCAACCGGGACAGCCGGAGCTAACTATGGCTACACCTTC.

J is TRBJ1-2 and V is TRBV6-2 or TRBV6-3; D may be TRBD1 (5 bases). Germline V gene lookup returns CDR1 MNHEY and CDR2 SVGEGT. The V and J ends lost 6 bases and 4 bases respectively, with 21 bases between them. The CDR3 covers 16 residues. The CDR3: CASSSLGLPGGYGYTF. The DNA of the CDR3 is TGTGCCAGCAGCTCACTCGGCCTCCCGGGGGGCTATGGCTACACCTTC.